This T cell receptor beta chain was retrieved from a study of shared clonotypes between healthy human individuals (dated by TCRdb to the early 2020s). For context, the study as a whole: The cohort included a few men and a couple of women between 18 and 49 years of age. Per donor, three plates each were used for CD4 naive and CD4 memory, two for CD8 naive, and one for CD8 memory. To estimate repertoire size and how much clonotype sharing occurs between individuals, the study deeply sequenced the blood TCR repertoires of 4 to 6 healthy adults. To increase sequencing depth and limit assay-specific biases, different laboratories used diverse techniques to prepare libraries and sequence TCR repertoires. Between about 0.85 and 8.9 billion PBMCs per donor were obtained by leukapheresis.

The donors were healthy, HIV-negative adults who had no recently reported acute infections or vaccinations. Every donor was a Caucasian adult living in Nashville, Tennessee, USA. CD4+ T cells were enriched through magnetic negative selection, after which naive cells were positively selected on CD45RA and the remaining negative fraction served as the memory subset. Blood was collected by leukapheresis, and PBMCs were isolated by Ficoll-Histopaque density gradient centrifugation and then cryopreserved in liquid nitrogen vapor phase. Purity and quantity of every magnetically sorted T cell population were checked by analytical flow cytometry. From each sorted fraction, genomic DNA was isolated and quantified by UV absorbance on a Nanodrop 2000c. A remark on this clone: Which antigen it targets is not known. No quality values exist for individual bases; no much larger clone is one base distant.

CDR1 and CDR2 are read off the germline V gene as MNHNS and SASEGT. From its cysteine to its phenylalanine, the CDR3 spans 18 amino acids. The read is trimmed to its CDR3 DNA, 54 bases read in frame from base 1. V gives up 3 bases and J gives up 0 bases, and the segment between their germline ends measures 20 bases. General study outcomes and caveats: Estimated clonotype richness was generally larger for naive than for memory subsets. Compared with non-shared clonotypes, clonotypes shared by all four sorted-subset donors had higher generation probabilities. About 5% of naive CD4, 3.5% of naive CD8, approximately 2% of memory CD4, and over 0.35% of memory CD8 clonotypes were shared across a few donors. Sampling was restricted to blood, and TCR repertoires in tissue are likely to differ from TCR repertoires in blood. Incomplete sequencing was indicated by rarefaction of sorted-subset datasets, despite the large sequencing depth. Pairwise subsampling indicated that sequencing depth was expected to affect the degree of clonotype sharing among donors. The genetic and exposure-history diversity represented was limited by the small number of donors.

Using the deep immunoSEQ assay, TCR CDR3 regions were amplified from genomic DNA by multiplex PCR. Extracted genomic DNA from each cell subset was distributed evenly across all wells of several immunoSEQ 96-well plates, and each plate was treated as a replicate. For sorted subsets, approximately 190 ng genomic DNA, equal to some 28,000 T cell genomes, was loaded into each replicate PCR. Purified libraries were measured with a Qubit 3.0 fluorometer, size-checked on a Bioanalyzer 2100, and measured again with the KAPA Library Quantification kit. Each immunoSEQ 96-well plate was sequenced on its own single-read 150-cycle Illumina NextSeq 550 flow cell. The original pipeline was this. The immunoSEQ output contained only junctional sequences without quality scores, so filtering could not match that applied to full-length reads. Sequences were annotated with PyIR, a Python wrapper for IgBLAST v1.9, using IMGT germline references to assign V/J genes and CDR3. Reads with weak V/J assignments (E-value above 1e-6), missing CDR3, stop codons, out-of-frame junctions, or ambiguous translated residues were removed. V3J clonotypes were defined by identical inferred V gene, J gene, and CDR3 amino acid sequence. The percentage overlap between two repertoires was calculated by dividing the number of shared unique clonotypes by the size of the smaller repertoire. Three approaches were used to assess repertoire richness: RTK rarefaction, the Chao1 estimator, and Recon v2.1 estimates of unobserved clonotypes. For all TCRbeta clonotypes obtained by the gDNA method from a handful of donors, generation probabilities were computed with OLGA. TCRdb took over this immuneACCESS table, retaining in-frame rearrangements with V and J assigned. Such tables are incomplete; in checked studies, under half of the missing clones stem from an unresolved V gene, and the remainder is unexplained. V and J calls and clone size are copied from that table; D and trimming were computed from the DNA. Across this sample there are some 2 million clones, with 85% to 95% seen only once. The ten largest clones capture 0.1% to 0.15% of the sample.

The sequenced material came from naive CD4+ T cells sorted from blood. This specimen's cell subset or site label, per the study, means: CD45RA+ positively selected. The sequence derives from a man between 18 and 29 years old in good health. The rearrangement combines TRBV6-1 with TRBJ1-1, with no confidently assigned D gene. The DNA sequence is as follows: TGTGCCAGCAGTGACGCTACCTTACTTGGACCGGTGAACACTGAAGCTTTCTTT. It translates as CASSDATLLGPVNTEAFF.